These 20 T cell receptor beta chains were sequenced from one sample in a study of blood T cell repertoires in COVID-19. TCRdb's copy holds only in-frame clones and misses some; the assay was immunoSEQ multiplex PCR. Of approximately 530,000 clones listed, 85% to 90% are singletons. Input material: peripheral blood. These receptors originate from a woman aged 45-59 years with COVID-19, enrolled during active disease.

The chain uses TRBV10-3 and TRBJ1-2; the D is unclear. This CDR3 is 16 amino acids long. Trimming pared 4 bases from V and 0 bases from J, leaving 15 bases between. The germline CDR1 and CDR2 sequences are ENHRY and SYGVKD. CDR3 region: CAISGGAGKANYGYTF. The CDR3 bases are TGTGCCATCAGTGGCGGAGCGGGAAAAGCTAACTATGGCTACACCTTC.

The chain carries TRBV24-1 and TRBJ2-4; D not resolved. Trimming removed 4 bases from V and 8 bases from J, with 11 bases in between. CDR1 is KGHDR and CDR2 is SFDVKD in the germline V gene. This CDR3 has 13 amino acids. CDR3 bases: TGTGCCACCAGTGACCCCACGGGTCACATTCAGTACTTC. This sequence encodes CATSDPTGHIQYF.

The chain uses TRBV4-1 and TRBJ1-1, with 8 bases lining up with TRBD1. J was trimmed by 0 bases and V by 2 bases; bases with no gene match: 2. In germline, CDR1 is MGHRA, CDR2 YSYEKL. The CDR3 runs 15 residues. The CDR3 loop reads CASSQLTGVNTEAFF. Here the CDR3 DNA reads TGCGCCAGCAGCCAATTGACAGGGGTGAACACTGAAGCTTTCTTT.

The J gene is TRBJ2-5, the V gene TRBV5-1; 8 nucleotides match TRBD1. Germline CDR1 SGHRS, CDR2 YFSETQ. This CDR3 region has 13 residues. After removal of 3 bases from V and 3 bases from J, the junction contained 1 base not matched to a gene. CDR3 nucleotide sequence: TGCGCCAGCAGCTCGACAGGGGAAGAGACCCAGTACTTC. The encoded protein is CASSSTGEETQYF.

The rearrangement joins TRBV5-6 to TRBJ2-5; D gene unclear. Looked up from germline, CDR1 is SGHDT and CDR2 is YYEEEE. The germline V and J ends were trimmed by 0 bases and 5 bases, with 5 bases remaining between them. The length of the CDR3 is 12 residues. The CDR3 sequence is CASSLGRETQYF. The CDR3 DNA reads as TGTGCCAGCAGCTTGGGTCGGGAGACCCAGTACTTC.

This chain links TRBV25-1 with TRBJ1-5, with TRBD1 matching over 8 bases. Germline loops: CDR1 MGHDK, CDR2 SYGVNS. This CDR3 region has 12 residues. V lost 6 bases to trimming and J lost 7 bases; unmatched junction nucleotides: 2. For the CDR3, the DNA is TGTGCCAGCAGGGACAGGGACCAGCCCCAGCATTTT. The encoded protein is CASRDRDQPQHF.

The rearrangement links TRBV28 to TRBJ1-5; D ambiguous. Deletions cut 4 bases from V and 1 base from J, with 5 bases between. CDR1 and CDR2 (germline): MDHEN, SYDVKM. CDR3 length equals 13 residues. The CDR3 DNA is TGTGCCAGCAGTTCGGGAAGCAATCAGCCCCAGCATTTT. It yields the protein CASSSGSNQPQHF.

The gene calls are TRBV19 and TRBJ2-3; D is possibly TRBD1 (5 bases). V shed 6 bases and J shed 0 bases, with 13 bases lying between them. The CDR3 has 15 residues. CDR1 LNHDA and CDR2 SQIVND come from the germline V gene (reference sequence). CDR3 bases: TGTGCCAGTAGGACGACAGTGACTAGCACAGATACGCAGTATTTT. Translated: CASRTTVTSTDTQYF.

The chain combines TRBV2 with TRBJ2-7; 13 bases match TRBD2. Germline trimming cut 8 bases from V and 0 bases from J; bases unmatched to any gene: 4. This CDR3 is 15 amino acids long. The germline gives CDR1 SNHLY, CDR2 FYNNEI. The CDR3: CASEGLAGFSYEQYF. DNA of the CDR3: TGTGCCAGCGAGGGACTAGCGGGGTTCTCCTACGAGCAGTACTTC.

This chain uses TRBV29-1 with TRBJ1-1; 11 nucleotides line up with TRBD1. This CDR3 spans 13 amino acids. The germline CDR1 and CDR2 sequences are SQVTM and ANQGSEA. The chain's CDR3 is CSAGQGAPTEAFF. The DNA for the CDR3 is TGCAGTGCCGGACAGGGGGCGCCCACTGAAGCTTTCTTT.

Note on this clone: At one end the junction does not follow the germline gene, possibly because of a read error. The V and J genes are TRBV19 and TRBJ1-4; D is possibly TRBD1 (6 bases). There are 14 residues in the CDR3. In germline, CDR1 is LNHDA, CDR2 SQIVND (reference sequence). The CDR3 is CASSKTGTDEKLFF. The CDR3 bases are TGTGCCAGTAGTAAGACAGGAACTGATGAAAAACTGTTTTTT.

The chain recombines TRBV7-9 with TRBJ2-5; maybe TRBD2 (5 bases). The CDR3 totals 13 residues. CDR1 and CDR2 from the germline V gene are SEHNR and FQNEAQ (reference sequence). The V gene lost 3 bases and the J gene lost 4 bases, with 9 bases spanning the gap. The CDR3 here is CASSFVRGETQYF. Here the CDR3 DNA reads TGTGCCAGCAGCTTCGTCCGGGGAGAGACCCAGTACTTC.

The chain uses TRBV20-1 and TRBJ2-7; 9 bases line up with TRBD1. Losses at the gene ends were 3 bases for V and 2 bases for J; bases not matched to a gene: 5. CDR3 length: 14 residues. Germline values: CDR1 DFQATT, CDR2 SNEGSKA (reference sequence). CDR3 residues: CSASRTGVTYEQYF. Here the CDR3 DNA reads TGCAGTGCTAGTCGGACAGGGGTAACCTACGAGCAGTACTTC.

In its sample, this clone was seen once. The chain uses TRBV10-3 and TRBJ1-1; D uncertain. Per the germline V gene, CDR1 is ENHRY and CDR2 is SYGVKD. V lost 3 bases to trimming and J lost 2 bases, with 10 bases between them. The CDR3 runs to 14 residues. CDR3 loop: CAISEGGINTEAFF. CDR3 DNA: TGTGCCATCAGTGAAGGAGGTATTAACACTGAAGCTTTCTTT.

About this clone: The junction differs from germline at one of its ends, possibly a read error. The rearrangement links TRBV5-5 to TRBJ2-5; 10 nucleotides match TRBD2. Germline V CDR1 and CDR2: SGHKS, YYEKEE (reference sequence). This CDR3 is 16 amino acids long. The DNA for the CDR3 is TGTGCCAGCAGCTTGTCTACTAGCGGGGCCCAAGGGACCCAGTACTTC. As protein: CASSLSTSGAQGTQYF. Together with reference TRBV5-5 and TRBJ2-5, the CDR3 gives the full variable domain: DAGVTQSPTHLIKTRGQQVTLRCSPISGHKSVSWYQQVLGQGPQFIFQYYEKEERGRGNFPDRFSARQFPNYSSELNVNALLLGDSALYLCASSLSTSGAQGTQYFGPGTRLLVL.

The chain uses TRBV30 and TRBJ2-1; TRBD2 might be the D (6 bases). Germline CDR1 GTSNPN, CDR2 SVGIG (reference sequence). V was cut by 3 bases and J by 3 bases, with 6 bases left in between. CDR3 length equals 12 residues. CDR3 in amino acids: CAWRDYYNEQFF. CDR3 sequence (DNA): TGTGCCTGGAGGGACTACTACAATGAGCAGTTCTTC. Based on the CDR3 plus reference TRBV30 and TRBJ2-1, the full variable domain is SQTIHQWPATLVQPVGSPLSLECTVEGTSNPNLYWYRQAAGRGLQLLFYSVGIGQISSEVPQNLSASRPQDRQFILSSKKLLLSDSGFYLCAWRDYYNEQFFGPGTRLTVL.

The J gene is TRBJ1-4, the V gene TRBV11-2, with D perhaps matching TRBD1 (6 bases). This CDR3 region has 15 residues. Trimming shortened V by 1 base and J by 7 bases, and 13 bases separated the two germline ends. Germline V gene lookup returns CDR1 SGHAT and CDR2 FQNNGV. The CDR3 reads CASSLGRGYSEKLFF. The CDR3 DNA reads TGTGCCAGCAGCTTAGGAAGGGGGTATAGTGAAAAACTGTTTTTT.

CDR3 DNA: TGCGCCAGCAGCGGGACAGGGGAAAAACTGTTTTTT. It yields the protein CASSGTGEKLFF. V is TRBV5-1 and J is TRBJ1-4; TRBD1 matches 9 bases. V lost 4 bases to trimming and J lost 8 bases; unmatched junction nucleotides: 0. The CDR3 contains 12 residues. Germline lookup yields CDR1 SGHRS and CDR2 YFSETQ. Full variable domain (remainder filled in from reference TRBV5-1 and TRBJ1-4): KAGVTQTPRYLIKTRGQQVTLSCSPISGHRSVSWYQQTPGQGLQFLFEYFSETQRNKGNFPGRFSGRQFSNSRSEMNVSTLELGDSALYLCASSGTGEKLFFGSGTQLSVL.

This clone was observed a single time. This rearrangement joins TRBV4-1 to TRBJ2-3; 9 nucleotides align to TRBD2. CDR3 length: 16 amino acids. Germline-derived CDR1 and CDR2 are MGHRA and YSYEKL. V lost 1 base to trimming and J lost 5 bases; unmatched junction nucleotides: 7. The CDR3 is CASSQVPAGGIDTQYF. Here the CDR3 DNA reads TGCGCCAGCAGCCAAGTGCCAGCGGGGGGCATAGATACGCAGTATTTT.

This chain uses TRBV9 with TRBJ1-4; 9 bases are a match to TRBD1. CDR3 length: 15 amino acids. CDR1 and CDR2 from the germline V gene are SGDLS and YYNGEE. With 4 bases clipped from V and 8 bases from J, the junction kept 9 bases outside the gene matches. The CDR3 coding sequence is TGTGCCAGCAGCTCTTGGACAGGGGCGCAAGAAAAACTGTTTTTT. This translates into CASSSWTGAQEKLFF.